These 18 T cell receptor beta chains originate from one sample sequenced in a study of technical replicates of blood from a handful of donors. The method was immunoSEQ multiplex PCR; TCRdb's version includes in-frame clones alone and lacks a portion of them. The profile shows 65,000 to 80,000 clones, 92% of them singletons. Specimen: T cells isolated from PBMCs. Receptors were obtained from a human donor in good health.

V and J are TRBV21-1 and TRBJ2-1; the table calls TRBD2, which could not be checked here. TRBV21-1 is given as a pseudogene. This CDR3 comprises 19 residues. The CDR3 sequence is CASSKGLTSGRIGYNEQFF. The DNA of the CDR3 is TGTGCCAGCAGCAAAGGCCTGACTAGCGGGAGAATCGGGTACAATGAGCAGTTCTTC.

The rearrangement links TRBV5-1 to TRBJ1-4; D is unclear. V was trimmed by 2 bases and J by 8 bases, leaving 13 bases between them. CDR3 length: 14 amino acids. Germline assignment: CDR1 SGHRS and CDR2 YFSETQ. The CDR3 DNA reads as TGCGCCAGCAGCTTATTAGAGGGAGGGGAAAAACTGTTTTTT. It specifies CASSLLEGGEKLFF.

CDR3 sequence (DNA): TGCAGCGTTGATCTTGGGGAGCTTCAAGAGACCCAGTACTTC. Translating it yields CSVDLGELQETQYF. This chain joins TRBV29-1 and TRBJ2-5; possibly TRBD2 for D (5 bases). With 3 bases removed from V and 2 bases from J, the gap between germline ends came to 13 bases. The CDR3 consists of 14 residues. Germline CDR1 reads SQVTM; CDR2 reads ANQGSEA.

The V call is TRBV30, the J call TRBJ2-7, with 9 bases that match TRBD2. From germline, CDR1 is GTSNPN and CDR2 SVGIG (reference sequence). V gave up 0 bases and J gave up 0 bases; unmatched junction bases: 6. CDR3 length: 16 residues. The CDR3 spells CAWSVGAGGTSYEQYF. The CDR3 DNA is TGTGCCTGGAGTGTAGGAGCGGGAGGAACCTCCTACGAGCAGTACTTC.

This clone was recorded once. The chain uses TRBV2 and TRBJ1-3, with D perhaps TRBD1 (5 bases). Germline-derived CDR1 and CDR2 are SNHLY and FYNNEI. The V gene lost 0 bases and the J gene lost 4 bases, with 10 bases spanning the gap. There are 15 residues in the CDR3. The CDR3 DNA sequence: TGTGCCAGCAGTGAAGCCAAGGGGCACGGAAACACCATATATTTT. Translating gives CASSEAKGHGNTIYF. The complete variable domain, with remaining parts taken from reference TRBV2 and TRBJ1-3, reads EPEVTQTPSHQVTQMGQEVILRCVPISNHLYFYWYRQILGQKVEFLVSFYNNEISEKSEIFDDQFSVERPDGSNFTLKIRSTKLEDSAMYFCASSEAKGHGNTIYFGEGSWLTVV.

The chain couples TRBV18 to TRBJ2-7, with 9 bases lining up with TRBD2. The CDR3 consists of 15 residues. CDR1 and CDR2 from the germline V gene are KGHSH and LQKENI. Unmatched junction bases numbered 6, after V lost 3 bases and J lost 3 bases. CDR3 protein: CASSPWRTSVYEQYF. CDR3 bases: TGTGCCAGCTCACCCTGGAGGACTAGCGTCTACGAGCAGTACTTC.

V is TRBV28 and J is TRBJ2-5, with D perhaps TRBD2 (6 bases). Germline V CDR1 and CDR2: MDHEN, SYDVKM. The CDR3 length is 16 residues. V lost 3 bases, J lost 5 bases, and 19 bases lay in between. As DNA, the CDR3 is TGTGCCAGCAGTTTCCCGGGGGACCACGAGCGGGAGACCCAGTACTTC. It encodes CASSFPGDHERETQYF.

The CDR3 loop is CASSLVRDYNEQFF. CDR3 coding DNA: TGTGCCAGCAGCTTGGTTCGGGACTACAATGAGCAGTTCTTC. The J gene is TRBJ2-1, the V gene TRBV5-4, with D perhaps matching TRBD2 (5 bases). The V end was cut by 0 bases, the J end by 3 bases, with 7 bases between. This CDR3 has 14 amino acids. Germline CDR1 and CDR2: SGHNT and YYREEE (reference sequence).

J is TRBJ2-7 and V is TRBV19, with D possibly matching TRBD1 (7 bases). The CDR3 runs 14 residues. Deletions cut 1 base from V and 4 bases from J, with 11 bases between. CDR1 and CDR2 from the germline V gene are LNHDA and SQIVND (reference sequence). The CDR3 coding sequence is TGTGCCAGTAGTATAGGCGCAGGGGGGTACGAGCAGTACTTC. It encodes CASSIGAGGYEQYF.

This clone was observed a single time. J is TRBJ2-1 and V is TRBV27; TRBD2 is a possible D gene (5 bases). Germline lookup yields CDR1 MNHEY and CDR2 SMNVEV (reference sequence). V was trimmed by 8 bases and J by 2 bases, leaving 7 bases between them. This CDR3 comprises 12 residues. DNA of the CDR3: TGTGCCAGCGGGAGAACCTACAATGAGCAGTTCTTC. It specifies CASGRTYNEQFF.

The chain has TRBV5-1 and TRBJ2-3; 8 bases are a match to TRBD2. V lost 2 bases to trimming and J lost 4 bases; unmatched junction nucleotides: 3. CDR3 size: 14 residues. Germline lookup yields CDR1 SGHRS and CDR2 YFSETQ. The CDR3 is CASSFGRGADTQYF. The DNA for the CDR3 is TGCGCCAGCAGCTTCGGGAGGGGAGCAGATACGCAGTATTTT.

This sequence joins TRBV10-1 and TRBJ2-3; D is unresolved. Germline V gives CDR1 WNHNN, CDR2 SYGVQD (reference sequence). CDR3 length equals 13 residues. Trimming took off 5 bases at V and 6 bases at J, with 12 bases between the two ends. In DNA form, the CDR3 reads TGCGCCAGCAGTACTCACTTCACGGATACGCAGTATTTT. Protein sequence: CASSTHFTDTQYF.

The count of this clone is one. The chain links TRBV19 to TRBJ2-7; TRBD1 agrees at 9 bases. V lost 3 bases, J lost 5 bases, and 8 bases stayed unmatched. This CDR3 spans 15 amino acids. CDR1 LNHDA and CDR2 SQIVND come from the germline V gene (reference sequence). DNA for the CDR3: TGTGCCAGTAGTATGCGCCGGGACAGGGTCGACGAGCAGTACTTC. It is translated as CASSMRRDRVDEQYF.

The V gene is TRBV16, the J gene TRBJ2-7; 9 nucleotides match TRBD2. This CDR3 region has 15 residues. V trimming: 0 bases; J trimming: 3 bases; junction bases outside the gene matches: 3. From germline, CDR1 is KGHSY and CDR2 FQNENV. CDR3 DNA sequence: TGTGCCAGCAGCCAATCGACTAGCGGAGGCTACGAGCAGTACTTC. Translated, it gives CASSQSTSGGYEQYF.

The chain links TRBV4-3 to TRBJ1-1; 10 bases fit TRBD1. From germline, CDR1 is LGHNA and CDR2 YSLEER. V gave up 2 bases and J gave up 6 bases; unmatched junction bases: 9. The CDR3 is 16 amino acids. The CDR3 DNA reads TGCGCCAGCAGCCAAAACCTTGACAGGGGGCTCTCTGAAGCTTTCTTT. Translation gives CASSQNLDRGLSEAFF.

This clone was seen just once. The CDR3 region is CASSLSGSPGNEQFF. CDR3 coding DNA: TGTGCCAGCAGCTTAAGCGGGAGTCCAGGGAATGAGCAGTTCTTC. This sequence joins TRBV7-3 and TRBJ2-1, with 7 bases aligning to TRBD2. The germline V gene has CDR1 SGHTA and CDR2 FQGTGA. The J segment lost 7 bases and the V segment lost 1 base, leaving 7 bases of the junction unmatched. This CDR3 region has 15 residues.

The rearrangement uses TRBV13 and TRBJ2-1; TRBD2 might be the D (6 bases). The CDR3 spans 15 residues. Trimming removed 2 bases at V and 7 bases at J, with 15 bases between. The germline V gene encodes CDR1 PRHDT and CDR2 FYEKMQ (reference sequence). This CDR3 reads CASSLFREFQNEQFF. CDR3 DNA sequence: TGTGCCAGCAGCTTATTCCGGGAGTTCCAGAATGAGCAGTTCTTC.

The gene calls are TRBV30 and TRBJ1-1, with D perhaps TRBD1 (5 bases). Trimming pared 8 bases from V and 7 bases from J, leaving 11 bases between. The V gene's germline CDR1 is GTSNPN and CDR2 SVGIG (reference sequence). This CDR3 spans 10 amino acids. The CDR3 coding sequence is TGTGCCCCTGGCGGGGGTGAAGCTTTCTTT. Its protein product is CAPGGGEAFF. The whole variable domain, filled in from reference TRBV30 and TRBJ1-1, reads SQTIHQWPATLVQPVGSPLSLECTVEGTSNPNLYWYRQAAGRGLQLLFYSVGIGQISSEVPQNLSASRPQDRQFILSSKKLLLSDSGFYLCAPGGGEAFFGQGTRLTVV.